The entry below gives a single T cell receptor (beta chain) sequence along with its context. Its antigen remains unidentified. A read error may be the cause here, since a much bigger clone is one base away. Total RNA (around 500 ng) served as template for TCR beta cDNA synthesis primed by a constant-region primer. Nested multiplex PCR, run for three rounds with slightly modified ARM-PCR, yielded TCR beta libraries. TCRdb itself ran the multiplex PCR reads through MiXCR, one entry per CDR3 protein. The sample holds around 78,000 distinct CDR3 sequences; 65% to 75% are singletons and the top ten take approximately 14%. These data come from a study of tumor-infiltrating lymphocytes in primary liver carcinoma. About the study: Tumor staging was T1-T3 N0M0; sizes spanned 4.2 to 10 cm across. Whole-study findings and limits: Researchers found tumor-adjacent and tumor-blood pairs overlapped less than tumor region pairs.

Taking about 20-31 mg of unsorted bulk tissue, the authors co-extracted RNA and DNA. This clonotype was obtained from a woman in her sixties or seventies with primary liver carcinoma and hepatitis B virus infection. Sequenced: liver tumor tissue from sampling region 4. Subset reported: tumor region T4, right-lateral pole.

This CDR3 is CASSPAGECNQPQHF. The CDR3 region has the DNA TGTGCCAGTAGCCCAGCGGGGGAATGCAATCAGCCCCAGCATTTT. The chain uses TRBV19 and TRBJ1-5; weak D call: TRBD1 (5 bases). The CDR3 has 15 amino acids. Trimming took off 6 bases at V and 2 bases at J, with 14 bases between the two ends. CDR1 is LNHDA, CDR2 SQIVND, per germline (reference sequence).